The next 8 T cell receptor beta chains were all read from a single sample in a study of blood T cell repertoires in COVID-19. Repertoires were generated with immunoSEQ multiplex PCR, while TCRdb's copy carries only in-frame clones and drops some. The repertoire holds approximately 100,000 clones, 70% to 75% seen once, with approximately 0.9% in the top ten. The source material was peripheral blood. The source is a human donor with acute or convalescent COVID-19. The donor label of this sample is uncertain.

As to this clone: Other DNA sequences from this sample encode an identical CDR3 as well. The chain is built from TRBV18 and TRBJ1-2; 9 positions agree with TRBD1. V shed 8 bases, J shed 4 bases, and the junction held 8 bases outside the gene matches. This CDR3 has 14 residues. CDR1 and CDR2 from the germline V gene are KGHSH and LQKENI. CDR3 sequence reads: CASTPGQGTYGYTF. CDR3 sequence (DNA): TGTGCCAGCACCCCGGGACAGGGAACCTATGGCTACACCTTC.

This clone occurred once. V and J are TRBV7-2 and TRBJ1-1; TRBD1 aligns across 8 bases. The germline CDR1 and CDR2 sequences are SGHTA and FQGNSA. V shed 5 bases, J shed 4 bases, and the junction held 6 bases outside the gene matches. The CDR3 runs 14 residues. CDR3 DNA: TGTGCCAGCAGCACCCACAGGGGGAGCACTGAAGCTTTCTTT. Translated: CASSTHRGSTEAFF.

The chain is built from TRBV25-1 and TRBJ1-1; no firm D call. V gave up 5 bases and J gave up 4 bases, with 11 bases separating them. Germline CDR1 and CDR2: MGHDK and SYGVNS. The CDR3 length is 13 residues. The chain's CDR3 is CASSKKGGTEAFF. CDR3 in DNA: TGTGCCAGCAGTAAGAAGGGAGGCACTGAAGCTTTCTTT.

J is TRBJ1-2 and V is TRBV5-1, with D possibly being TRBD1 (6 bases). CDR1 is SGHRS, CDR2 YFSETQ, per germline. Trimming removed 4 bases at V and 4 bases at J, with 20 bases between. This CDR3 is built from 16 residues. CDR3 residues: CASSHQEQGWPYGYTF. CDR3 bases: TGCGCCAGCAGCCACCAGGAACAGGGATGGCCCTATGGCTACACCTTC.

In this sample, this clone turned up a few times. The CDR3 region has the DNA TGTGCCAGCAGCGTAGACAGGGTCAATAGCAATCAGCCCCAGCATTTT. It is translated as CASSVDRVNSNQPQHF. The chain recombines TRBV9 with TRBJ1-5; maybe TRBD1 (6 bases). V dropped 0 bases and J dropped 0 bases, with 10 bases sitting between them. This CDR3 is 16 amino acids long. CDR1 is SGDLS, CDR2 YYNGEE, per germline.

The V gene is TRBV30, the J gene TRBJ2-4; D is perhaps TRBD2 (5 bases). V was pared by 0 bases and J by 7 bases, with 7 bases between. Germline V CDR1 and CDR2: GTSNPN, SVGIG (reference sequence). This CDR3 has 12 amino acids. This CDR3 is CAWSVTGNIQYF. In DNA form, the CDR3 reads TGTGCCTGGAGTGTAACGGGGAACATTCAGTACTTC.

The gene calls are TRBV30 and TRBJ2-3; D remains unclear. V gave up 2 bases and J gave up 0 bases, with 9 bases separating them. In germline, CDR1 is GTSNPN, CDR2 SVGIG (reference sequence). The CDR3 length is 14 residues. The CDR3 DNA reads TGTGCCTGGAGTTTAGTCCCTAGCACAGATACGCAGTATTTT. Translation gives CAWSLVPSTDTQYF.

V usage is TRBV5-1 and J usage is TRBJ2-5; 12 bases line up with TRBD2. Germline V gene lookup returns CDR1 SGHRS and CDR2 YFSETQ. CDR3 size: 17 residues. V lost 3 bases and J lost 5; bases outside the gene matches: 11. The CDR3 DNA reads TGCGCCAGCAGCTGGACCTCTAGCGGGGGGGCCGGGGAGACCCAGTACTTC. It specifies CASSWTSSGGAGETQYF.